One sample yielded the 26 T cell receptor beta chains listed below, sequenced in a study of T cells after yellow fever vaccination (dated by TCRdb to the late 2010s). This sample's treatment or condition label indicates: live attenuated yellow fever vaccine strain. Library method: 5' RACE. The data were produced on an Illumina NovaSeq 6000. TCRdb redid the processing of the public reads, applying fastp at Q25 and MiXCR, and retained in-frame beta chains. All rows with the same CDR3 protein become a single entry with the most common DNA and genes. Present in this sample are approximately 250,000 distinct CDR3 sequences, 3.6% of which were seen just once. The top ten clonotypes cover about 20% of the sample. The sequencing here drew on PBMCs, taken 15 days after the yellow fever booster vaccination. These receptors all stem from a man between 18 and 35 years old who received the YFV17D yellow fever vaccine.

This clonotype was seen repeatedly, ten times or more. The CDR3 region has the DNA TGTGCCAGCAGCCGCCGGGACAGGGGATCCTATGGCTACACCTTC. Protein sequence: CASSRRDRGSYGYTF. The chain uses TRBV7-9 and TRBJ1-2; TRBD1 matches at 10 bases. The trim removed 5 bases at V and 4 bases at J, leaving 7 bases unmatched. The CDR3 runs to 15 residues. CDR1 is SEHNR and CDR2 is FQNEAQ in the germline V gene (reference sequence).

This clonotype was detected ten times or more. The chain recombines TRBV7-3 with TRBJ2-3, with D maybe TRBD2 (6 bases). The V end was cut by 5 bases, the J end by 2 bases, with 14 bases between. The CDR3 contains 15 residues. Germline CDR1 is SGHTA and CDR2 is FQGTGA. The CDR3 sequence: CASSDPAGSTDTQYF. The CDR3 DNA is TGTGCCAGCAGCGATCCTGCGGGGTCCACAGATACGCAGTATTTT.

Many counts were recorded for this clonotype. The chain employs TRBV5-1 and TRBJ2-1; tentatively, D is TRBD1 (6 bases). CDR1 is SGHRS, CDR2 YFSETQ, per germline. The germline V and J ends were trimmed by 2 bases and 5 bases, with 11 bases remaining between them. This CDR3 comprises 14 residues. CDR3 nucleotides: TGCGCCAGCAGCTTCAGGGGATTGAACAATGAGCAGTTCTTC. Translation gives CASSFRGLNNEQFF.

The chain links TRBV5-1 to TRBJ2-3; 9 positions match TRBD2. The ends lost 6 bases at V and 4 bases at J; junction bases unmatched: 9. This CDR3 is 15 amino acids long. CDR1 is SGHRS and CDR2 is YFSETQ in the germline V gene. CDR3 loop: CASTDTRGGADTQYF. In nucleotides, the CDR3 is TGCGCCAGCACCGATACTCGCGGGGGGGCAGATACGCAGTATTTT.

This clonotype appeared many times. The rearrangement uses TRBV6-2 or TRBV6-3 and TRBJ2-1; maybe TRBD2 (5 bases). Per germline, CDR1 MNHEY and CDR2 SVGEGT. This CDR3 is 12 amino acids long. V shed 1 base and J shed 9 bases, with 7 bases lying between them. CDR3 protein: CASSYFGSEQFF. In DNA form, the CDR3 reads TGTGCCAGCAGTTACTTTGGGAGTGAGCAGTTCTTC.

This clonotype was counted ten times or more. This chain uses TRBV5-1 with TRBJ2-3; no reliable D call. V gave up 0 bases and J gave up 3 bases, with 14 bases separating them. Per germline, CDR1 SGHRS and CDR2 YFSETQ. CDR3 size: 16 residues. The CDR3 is CASSLGAVAKTDTQYF. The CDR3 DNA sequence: TGCGCCAGCAGCTTGGGAGCCGTAGCAAAAACAGATACGCAGTATTTT.

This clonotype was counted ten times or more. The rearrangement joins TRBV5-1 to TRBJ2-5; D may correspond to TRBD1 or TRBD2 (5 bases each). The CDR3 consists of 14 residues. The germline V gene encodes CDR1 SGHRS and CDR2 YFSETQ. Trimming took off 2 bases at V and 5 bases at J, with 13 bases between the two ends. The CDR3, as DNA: TGCGCCAGCAGCTTCCCCGGGACGTTTGAGACCCAGTACTTC. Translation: CASSFPGTFETQYF.

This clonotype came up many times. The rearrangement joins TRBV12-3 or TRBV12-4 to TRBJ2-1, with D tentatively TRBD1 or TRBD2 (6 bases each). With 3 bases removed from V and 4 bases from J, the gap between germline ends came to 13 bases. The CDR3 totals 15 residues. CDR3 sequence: CASSLGGHPYNEQFF. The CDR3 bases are TGTGCCAGCAGTTTGGGGGGCCACCCATACAATGAGCAGTTCTTC.

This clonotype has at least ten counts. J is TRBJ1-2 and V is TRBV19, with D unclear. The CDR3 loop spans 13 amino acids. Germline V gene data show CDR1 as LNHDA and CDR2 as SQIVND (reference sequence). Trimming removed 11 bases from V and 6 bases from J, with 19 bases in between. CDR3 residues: CASGVGGFDGYTF. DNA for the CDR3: TGTGCCTCAGGTGTGGGCGGGTTCGATGGCTACACCTTC.

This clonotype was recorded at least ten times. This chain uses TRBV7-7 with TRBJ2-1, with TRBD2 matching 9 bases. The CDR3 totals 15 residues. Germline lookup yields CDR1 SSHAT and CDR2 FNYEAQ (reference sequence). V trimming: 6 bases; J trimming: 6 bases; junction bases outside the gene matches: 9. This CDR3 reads CASSPSGGGANEQFF. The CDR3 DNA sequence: TGTGCCAGCAGTCCCAGCGGCGGGGGGGCCAATGAGCAGTTCTTC.

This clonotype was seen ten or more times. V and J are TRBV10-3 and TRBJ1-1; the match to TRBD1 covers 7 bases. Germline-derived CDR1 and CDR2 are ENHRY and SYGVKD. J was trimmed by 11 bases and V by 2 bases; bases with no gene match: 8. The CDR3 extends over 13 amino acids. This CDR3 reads CAISERQGSEAFF. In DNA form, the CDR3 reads TGTGCCATCAGTGAGCGACAGGGCTCGGAGGCTTTCTTT.

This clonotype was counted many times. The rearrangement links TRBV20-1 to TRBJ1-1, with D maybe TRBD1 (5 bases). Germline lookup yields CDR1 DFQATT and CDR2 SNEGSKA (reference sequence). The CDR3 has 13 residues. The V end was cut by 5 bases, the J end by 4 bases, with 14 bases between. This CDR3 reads CSAGGRRGTEAFF. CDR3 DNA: TGCAGTGCTGGGGGGAGACGGGGCACTGAAGCTTTCTTT.

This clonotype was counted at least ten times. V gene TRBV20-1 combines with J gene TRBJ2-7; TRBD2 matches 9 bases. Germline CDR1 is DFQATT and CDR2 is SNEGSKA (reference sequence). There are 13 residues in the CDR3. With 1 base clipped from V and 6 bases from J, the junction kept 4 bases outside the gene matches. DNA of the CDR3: TGCAGTGCTAGAGGTAGCGGGGGAGTCGAGCAGTACTTC. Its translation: CSARGSGGVEQYF.

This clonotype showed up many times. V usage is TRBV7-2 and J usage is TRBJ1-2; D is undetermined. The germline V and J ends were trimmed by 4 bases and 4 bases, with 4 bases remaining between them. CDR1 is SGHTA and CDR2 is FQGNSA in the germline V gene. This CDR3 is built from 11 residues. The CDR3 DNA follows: TGTGCCAGCAGCTCCCCCTATGGCTACACCTTC. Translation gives CASSSPYGYTF.

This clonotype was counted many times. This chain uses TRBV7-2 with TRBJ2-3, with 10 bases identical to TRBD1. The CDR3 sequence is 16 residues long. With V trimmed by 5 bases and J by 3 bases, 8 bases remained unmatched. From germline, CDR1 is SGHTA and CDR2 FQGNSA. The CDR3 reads CASSPKRDRGTDTQYF. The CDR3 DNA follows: TGTGCCAGCAGCCCCAAAAGGGACAGGGGTACAGATACGCAGTATTTT.

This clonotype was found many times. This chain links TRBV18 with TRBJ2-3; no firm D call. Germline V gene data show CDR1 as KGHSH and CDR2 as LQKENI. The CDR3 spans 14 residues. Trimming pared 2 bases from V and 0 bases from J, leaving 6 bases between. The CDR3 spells CASSPLESTDTQYF. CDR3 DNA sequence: TGTGCCAGCTCACCATTAGAGAGCACAGATACGCAGTATTTT.

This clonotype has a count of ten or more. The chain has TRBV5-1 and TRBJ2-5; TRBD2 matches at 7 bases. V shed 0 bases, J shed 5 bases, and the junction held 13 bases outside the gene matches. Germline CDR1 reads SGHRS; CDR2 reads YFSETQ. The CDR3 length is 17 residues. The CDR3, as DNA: TGCGCCAGCAGCTTGGCCGTGTCCGCGGGGGAAGGGGAGACCCAGTACTTC. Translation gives CASSLAVSAGEGETQYF. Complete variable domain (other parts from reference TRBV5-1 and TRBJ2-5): KAGVTQTPRYLIKTRGQQVTLSCSPISGHRSVSWYQQTPGQGLQFLFEYFSETQRNKGNFPGRFSGRQFSNSRSEMNVSTLELGDSALYLCASSLAVSAGEGETQYFGPGTRLLVL.

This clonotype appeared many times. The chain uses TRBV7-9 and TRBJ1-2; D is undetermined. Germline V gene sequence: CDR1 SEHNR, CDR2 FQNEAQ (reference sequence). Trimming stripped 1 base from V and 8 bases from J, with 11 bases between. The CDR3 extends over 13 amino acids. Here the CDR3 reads CASSLGVQQGYTF. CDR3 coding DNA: TGTGCCAGCAGCTTAGGTGTCCAACAAGGCTACACCTTC.

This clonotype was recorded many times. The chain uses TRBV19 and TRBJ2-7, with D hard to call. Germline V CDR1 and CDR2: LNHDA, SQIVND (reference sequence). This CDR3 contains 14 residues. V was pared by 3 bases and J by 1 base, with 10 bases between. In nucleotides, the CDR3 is TGTGCCAGTAGTATTGCCGGCGGTTCCTACGAGCAGTACTTC. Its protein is CASSIAGGSYEQYF.

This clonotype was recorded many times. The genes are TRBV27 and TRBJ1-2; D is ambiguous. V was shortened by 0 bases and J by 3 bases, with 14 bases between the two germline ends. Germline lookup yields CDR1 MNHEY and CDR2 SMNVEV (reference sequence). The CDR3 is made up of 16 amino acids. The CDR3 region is CASSLSRTLWDYGYTF. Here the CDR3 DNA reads TGTGCCAGCAGTTTATCGAGAACTTTATGGGACTATGGCTACACCTTC.

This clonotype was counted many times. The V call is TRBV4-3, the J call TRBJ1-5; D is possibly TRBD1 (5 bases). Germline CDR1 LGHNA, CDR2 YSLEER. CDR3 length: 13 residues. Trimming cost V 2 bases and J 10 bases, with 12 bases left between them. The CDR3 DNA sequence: TGCGCCAGCAGCCAATTGCAGGGTAAACCCCAGCATTTT. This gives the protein CASSQLQGKPQHF.

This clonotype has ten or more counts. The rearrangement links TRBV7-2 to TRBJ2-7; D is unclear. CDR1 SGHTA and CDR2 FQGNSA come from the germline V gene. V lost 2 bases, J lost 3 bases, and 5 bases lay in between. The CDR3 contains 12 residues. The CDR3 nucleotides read TGTGCCAGCAGCTTAAATGTCTACGAGCAGTACTTC. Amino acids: CASSLNVYEQYF.

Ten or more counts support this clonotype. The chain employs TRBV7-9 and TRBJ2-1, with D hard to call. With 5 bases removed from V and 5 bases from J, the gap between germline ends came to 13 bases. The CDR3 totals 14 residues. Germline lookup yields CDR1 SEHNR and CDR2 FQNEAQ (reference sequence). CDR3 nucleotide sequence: TGTGCCAGCAGCCCCACCCGAGGAGACAATGAGCAGTTCTTC. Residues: CASSPTRGDNEQFF.

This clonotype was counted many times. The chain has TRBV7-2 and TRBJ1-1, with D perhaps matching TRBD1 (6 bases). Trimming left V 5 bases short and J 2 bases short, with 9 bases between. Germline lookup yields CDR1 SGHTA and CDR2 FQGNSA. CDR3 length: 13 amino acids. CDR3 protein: CASSAGHNTEAFF. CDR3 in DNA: TGTGCCAGCAGCGCGGGACACAACACTGAAGCTTTCTTT.

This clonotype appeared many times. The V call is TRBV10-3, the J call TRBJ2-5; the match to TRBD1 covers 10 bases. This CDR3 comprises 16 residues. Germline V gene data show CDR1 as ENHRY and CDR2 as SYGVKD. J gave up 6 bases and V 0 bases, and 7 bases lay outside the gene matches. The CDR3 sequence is CAISESGDRGRKTQYF. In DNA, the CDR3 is TGTGCCATCAGTGAGTCTGGGGACAGGGGAAGGAAGACCCAGTACTTC.

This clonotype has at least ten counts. The CDR3 reads CAISESEIRYEQYF. CDR3 DNA: TGTGCCATCAGTGAGTCGGAAATCCGCTACGAGCAGTACTTC. The chain recombines TRBV10-3 with TRBJ2-7; D is ambiguous. CDR1 and CDR2 from the germline V gene are ENHRY and SYGVKD. The CDR3 has 14 residues. V was cut by 0 bases and J by 3 bases, with 9 bases left in between.